This T cell receptor beta chain was identified during a study of T cell changes during pregnancy in multiple sclerosis. V was clipped by 4 bases and J by 0 bases, with 13 bases between them. CDR3 size: 16 residues. Germline lookup yields CDR1 LNHDA and CDR2 SQIVND (reference sequence). This clone was seen more than once but under ten times. Produced via immunoSEQ multiplex PCR; TCRdb's table is partial and in-frame only. Among about 38,000 clones listed, 91% were seen once. This receptor was obtained from a female donor with multiple sclerosis, enrolled in a pregnancy study. Sample: CD8+ T cells from peripheral blood mononuclear cells, taken in the second trimester of pregnancy. The rearrangement joins TRBV19 to TRBJ1-5; D possibly corresponds to TRBD1 (6 bases). CDR3 loop: CASSSVGTYSNQPQHF. The CDR3 nucleotides are TGTGCCAGTAGTAGCGTGGGGACATATAGCAATCAGCCCCAGCATTTT.